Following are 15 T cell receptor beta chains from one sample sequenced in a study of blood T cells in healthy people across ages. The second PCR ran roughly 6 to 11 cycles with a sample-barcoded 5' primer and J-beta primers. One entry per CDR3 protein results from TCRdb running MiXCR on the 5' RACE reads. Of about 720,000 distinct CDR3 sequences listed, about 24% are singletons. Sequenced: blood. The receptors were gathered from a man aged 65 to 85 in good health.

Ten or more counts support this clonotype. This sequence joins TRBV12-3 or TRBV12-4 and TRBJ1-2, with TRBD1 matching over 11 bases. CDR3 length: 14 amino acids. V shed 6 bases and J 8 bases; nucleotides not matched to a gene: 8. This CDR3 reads CASSKDRGLSGYTF. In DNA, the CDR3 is TGTGCCAGCAGCAAGGACAGGGGGCTATCGGGCTACACCTTC.

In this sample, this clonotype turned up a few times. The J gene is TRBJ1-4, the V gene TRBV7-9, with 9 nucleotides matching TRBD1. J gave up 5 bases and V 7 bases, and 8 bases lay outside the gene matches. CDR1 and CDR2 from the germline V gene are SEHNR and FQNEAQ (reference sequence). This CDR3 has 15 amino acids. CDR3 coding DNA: TGTGCCAGCATCCCGCCGGGACAGGGAAATGAAAAACTGTTTTTT. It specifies CASIPPGQGNEKLFF.

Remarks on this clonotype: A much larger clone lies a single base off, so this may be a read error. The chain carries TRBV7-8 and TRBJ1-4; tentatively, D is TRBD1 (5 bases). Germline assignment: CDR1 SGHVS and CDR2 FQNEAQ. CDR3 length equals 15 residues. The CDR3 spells CASSLTPGANEKPFF. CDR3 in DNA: TGTGCCAGCAGCCTGACACCTGGGGCTAATGAAAAACCGTTTTTT.

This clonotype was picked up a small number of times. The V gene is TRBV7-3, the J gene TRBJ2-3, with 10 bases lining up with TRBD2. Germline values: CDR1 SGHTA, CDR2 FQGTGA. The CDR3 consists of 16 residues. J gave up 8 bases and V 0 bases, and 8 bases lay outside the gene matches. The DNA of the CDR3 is TGTGCCAGCAGCTTAACAGCGGGGGGGGCAAGTAGTACGCAGTATTTT. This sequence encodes CASSLTAGGASSTQYF.

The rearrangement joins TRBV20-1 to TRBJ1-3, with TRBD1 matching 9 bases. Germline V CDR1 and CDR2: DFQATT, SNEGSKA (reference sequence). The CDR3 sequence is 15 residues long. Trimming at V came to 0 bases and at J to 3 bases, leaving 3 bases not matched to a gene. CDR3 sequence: CSARDRTGVGNTIYF. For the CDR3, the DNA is TGCAGTGCTAGAGACCGGACAGGGGTTGGAAACACCATATATTTT.

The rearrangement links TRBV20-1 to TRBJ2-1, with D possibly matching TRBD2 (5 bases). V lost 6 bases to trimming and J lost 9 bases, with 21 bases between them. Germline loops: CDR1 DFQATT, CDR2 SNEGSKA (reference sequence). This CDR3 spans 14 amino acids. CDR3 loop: CSAGRALGEAEQFF. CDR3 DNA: TGCAGTGCCGGGCGGGCCCTGGGCGAGGCTGAGCAGTTCTTC.

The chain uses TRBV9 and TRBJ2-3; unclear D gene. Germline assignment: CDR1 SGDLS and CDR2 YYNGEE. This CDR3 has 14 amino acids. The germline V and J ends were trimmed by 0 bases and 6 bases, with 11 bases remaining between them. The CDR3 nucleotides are TGTGCCAGCAGCGTAGTTTTTGCTTCGGATACGCAGTATTTT. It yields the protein CASSVVFASDTQYF.

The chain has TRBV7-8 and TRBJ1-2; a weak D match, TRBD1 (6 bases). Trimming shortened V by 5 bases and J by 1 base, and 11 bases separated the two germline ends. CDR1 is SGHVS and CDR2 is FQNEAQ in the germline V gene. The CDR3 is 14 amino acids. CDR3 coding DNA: TGTGCCAGCAGCGCCCGGGACATTAACTATGGCTACACCTTC. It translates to CASSARDINYGYTF.

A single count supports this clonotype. CDR3 nucleotide sequence: TGTGCCACCAACCTACAACGGACAGGGAGTAGCTATGGCTACACCTTC. It specifies CATNLQRTGSSYGYTF. The rearrangement links TRBV6-5 to TRBJ1-2, with TRBD1 identical over 8 bases. CDR1 and CDR2 (germline): MNHEY, SVGAGI. This CDR3 comprises 16 residues. The junction had 17 bases not matched to a gene; V was cut back by 10 bases and J by 4 bases.

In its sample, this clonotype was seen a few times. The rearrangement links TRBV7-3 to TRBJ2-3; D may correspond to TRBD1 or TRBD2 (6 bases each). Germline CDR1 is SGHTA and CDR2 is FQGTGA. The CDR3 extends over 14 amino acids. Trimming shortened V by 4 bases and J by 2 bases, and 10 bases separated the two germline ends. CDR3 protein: CASSSGGFTDTQYF. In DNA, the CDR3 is TGTGCCAGCAGCTCCGGGGGCTTCACAGATACGCAGTATTTT. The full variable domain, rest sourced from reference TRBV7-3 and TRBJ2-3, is GAGVSQTPSNKVTEKGKYVELRCDPISGHTALYWYRQSLGQGPEFLIYFQGTGAADDSGLPNDRFFAVRPEGSVSTLKIQRTERGDSAVYLCASSSGGFTDTQYFGPGTRLTVL.

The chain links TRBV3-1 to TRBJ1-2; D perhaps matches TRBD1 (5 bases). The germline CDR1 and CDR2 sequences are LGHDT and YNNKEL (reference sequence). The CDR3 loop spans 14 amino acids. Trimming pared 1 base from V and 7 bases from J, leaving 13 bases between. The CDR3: CASSQVNGQGGYTF. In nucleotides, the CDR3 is TGTGCCAGCAGCCAAGTAAACGGCCAGGGTGGCTACACCTTC.

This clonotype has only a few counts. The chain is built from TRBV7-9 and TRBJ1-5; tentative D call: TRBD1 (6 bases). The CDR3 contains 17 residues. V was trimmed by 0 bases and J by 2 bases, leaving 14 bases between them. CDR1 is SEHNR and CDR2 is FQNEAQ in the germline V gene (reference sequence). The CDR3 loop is CASSLARGGLGNQPQHF. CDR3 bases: TGTGCCAGCAGCTTAGCGCGTGGGGGGCTCGGCAATCAGCCCCAGCATTTT.

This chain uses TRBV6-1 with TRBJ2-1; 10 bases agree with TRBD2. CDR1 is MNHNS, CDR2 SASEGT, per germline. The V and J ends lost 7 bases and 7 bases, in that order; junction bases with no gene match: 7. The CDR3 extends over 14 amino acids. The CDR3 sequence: CASKVSSGRNEQFF. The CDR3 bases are TGTGCCAGCAAGGTTTCTAGCGGGAGAAATGAGCAGTTCTTC.

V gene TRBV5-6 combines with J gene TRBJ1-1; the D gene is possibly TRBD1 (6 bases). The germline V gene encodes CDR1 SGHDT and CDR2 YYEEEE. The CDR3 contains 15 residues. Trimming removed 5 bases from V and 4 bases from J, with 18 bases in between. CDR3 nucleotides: TGTGCCAGCAGTCACAACGGGGGGCGCGGCACTGAAGCTTTCTTT. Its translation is CASSHNGGRGTEAFF.

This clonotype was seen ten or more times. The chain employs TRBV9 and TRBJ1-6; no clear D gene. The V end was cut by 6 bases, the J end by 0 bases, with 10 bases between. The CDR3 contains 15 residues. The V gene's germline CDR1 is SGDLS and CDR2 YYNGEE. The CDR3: CASTQTSSYNSPLHF. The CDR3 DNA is TGTGCCAGCACCCAGACGAGCTCCTATAATTCACCCCTCCACTTT. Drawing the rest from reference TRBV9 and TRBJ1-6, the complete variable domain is DSGVTQTPKHLITATGQRVTLRCSPRSGDLSVYWYQQSLDQGLQFLIQYYNGEERAKGNILERFSAQQFPDLHSELNLSSLELGDSALYFCASTQTSSYNSPLHFGNGTRLTVT.